This T cell receptor (beta chain) was sequenced during a study of control samples from healthy donors and cancer patients. Profiling relied on immunoSEQ multiplex PCR, and the TCRdb table lists in-frame clones only, not all of them. This table has 98,000 or so clones, roughly 79% appearing once. This CDR3 is built from 13 residues. Germline CDR1 reads MRHNA; CDR2 reads SNTAGT. The germline V and J ends were trimmed by 0 bases and 7 bases, with 9 bases remaining between them. This receptor was identified in a man in his late teens or twenties in good health. The sequenced sample was blood. The chain is built from TRBV6-4 and TRBJ1-1; D unresolved. The CDR3 sequence: CASSDSERREAFF. The CDR3 nucleotides read TGTGCCAGCAGTGACTCGGAGCGGCGTGAAGCTTTCTTT.